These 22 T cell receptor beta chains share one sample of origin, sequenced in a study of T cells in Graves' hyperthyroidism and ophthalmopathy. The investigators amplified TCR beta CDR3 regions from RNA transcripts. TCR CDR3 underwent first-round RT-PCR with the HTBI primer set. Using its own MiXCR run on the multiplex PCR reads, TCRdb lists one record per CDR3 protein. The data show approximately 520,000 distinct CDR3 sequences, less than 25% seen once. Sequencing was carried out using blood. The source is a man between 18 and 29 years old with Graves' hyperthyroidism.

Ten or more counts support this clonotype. The CDR3 DNA reads TGTGCCAGCAGTGAAATGGCCAGCGGGGGGGCAAACTACGAGCAGTACTTC. It encodes CASSEMASGGANYEQYF. This chain uses TRBV2 with TRBJ2-7, with 10 bases lining up with TRBD2. The CDR3 spans 17 residues. The ends lost 2 bases at V and 3 bases at J; junction bases unmatched: 10. Germline assignment: CDR1 SNHLY and CDR2 FYNNEI.

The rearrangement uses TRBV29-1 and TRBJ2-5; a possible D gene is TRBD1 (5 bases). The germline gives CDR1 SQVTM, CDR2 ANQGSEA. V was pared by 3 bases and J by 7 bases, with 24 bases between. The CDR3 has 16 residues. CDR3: CSVDDSRTLLMGTQYF. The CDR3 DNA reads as TGCAGCGTTGATGATTCCCGGACACTTTTAATGGGGACCCAGTACTTC.

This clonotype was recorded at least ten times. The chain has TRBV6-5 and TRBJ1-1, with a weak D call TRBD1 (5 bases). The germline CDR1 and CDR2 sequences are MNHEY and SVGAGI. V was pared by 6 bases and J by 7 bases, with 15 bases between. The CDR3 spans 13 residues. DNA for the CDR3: TGTGCCAGCAGCTACACCGGGGGAGTTGAAGCTTTCTTT. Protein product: CASSYTGGVEAFF.

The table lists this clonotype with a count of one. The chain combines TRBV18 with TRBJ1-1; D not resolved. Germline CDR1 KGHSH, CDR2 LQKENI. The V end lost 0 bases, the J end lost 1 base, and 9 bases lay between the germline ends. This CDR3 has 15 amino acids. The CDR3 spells CASSPPPGGNTEAFF. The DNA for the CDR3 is TGTGCCAGCTCACCACCGCCGGGAGGGAACACTGAAGCTTTCTTT.

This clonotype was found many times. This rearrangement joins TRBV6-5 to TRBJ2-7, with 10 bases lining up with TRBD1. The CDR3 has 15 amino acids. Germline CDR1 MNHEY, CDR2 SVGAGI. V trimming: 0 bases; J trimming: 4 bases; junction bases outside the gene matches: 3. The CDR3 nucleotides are TGTGCCAGCAGTTACTCGACAGGGGGCTGGTACGAGCAGTACTTC. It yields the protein CASSYSTGGWYEQYF.

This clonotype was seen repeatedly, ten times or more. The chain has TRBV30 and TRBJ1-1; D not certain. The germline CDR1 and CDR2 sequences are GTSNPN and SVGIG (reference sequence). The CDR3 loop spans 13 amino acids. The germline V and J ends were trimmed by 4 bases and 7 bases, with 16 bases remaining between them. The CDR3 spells CAWMKPAKDEAFF. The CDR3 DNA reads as TGTGCCTGGATGAAGCCCGCGAAAGATGAAGCTTTCTTT.

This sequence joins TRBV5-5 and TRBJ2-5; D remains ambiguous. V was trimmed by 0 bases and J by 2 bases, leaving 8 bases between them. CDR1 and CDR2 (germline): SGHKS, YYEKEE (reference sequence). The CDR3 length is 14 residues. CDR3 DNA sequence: TGTGCCAGCAGCTTGGTACACCCACAAGAGACCCAGTACTTC. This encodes CASSLVHPQETQYF. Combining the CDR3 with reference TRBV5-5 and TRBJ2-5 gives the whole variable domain DAGVTQSPTHLIKTRGQQVTLRCSPISGHKSVSWYQQVLGQGPQFIFQYYEKEERGRGNFPDRFSARQFPNYSSELNVNALLLGDSALYLCASSLVHPQETQYFGPGTRLLVL.

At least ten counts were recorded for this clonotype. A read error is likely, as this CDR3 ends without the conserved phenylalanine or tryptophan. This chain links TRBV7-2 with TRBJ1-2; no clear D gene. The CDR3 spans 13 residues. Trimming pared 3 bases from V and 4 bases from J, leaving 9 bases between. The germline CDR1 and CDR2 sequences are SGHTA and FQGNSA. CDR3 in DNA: TGTGCCAGCAGCTTGGACGGTATCTATGGCTACACCCTC. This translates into CASSLDGIYGYTL.

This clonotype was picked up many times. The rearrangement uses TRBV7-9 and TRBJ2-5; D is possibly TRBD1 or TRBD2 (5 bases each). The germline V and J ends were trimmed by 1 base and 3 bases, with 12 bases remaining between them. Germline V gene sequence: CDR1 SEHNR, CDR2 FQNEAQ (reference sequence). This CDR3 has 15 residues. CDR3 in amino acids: CASSLGILGEETQYF. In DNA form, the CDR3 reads TGTGCCAGCAGCTTAGGGATTTTGGGGGAAGAGACCCAGTACTTC.

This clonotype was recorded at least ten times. The CDR3 coding sequence is TGTGCCAGCTCGGGCGGCGCTGGAAACACCATATATTTT. Residues: CASSGGAGNTIYF. The chain is built from TRBV2 and TRBJ1-3; D unresolved. Per germline, CDR1 SNHLY and CDR2 FYNNEI. The CDR3 runs 13 residues. The V and J ends lost 8 bases and 2 bases respectively, with 10 bases between them.

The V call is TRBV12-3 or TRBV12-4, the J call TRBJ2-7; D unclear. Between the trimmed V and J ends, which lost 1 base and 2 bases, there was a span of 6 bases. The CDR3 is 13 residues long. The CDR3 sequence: CASSLGNPYEQYF. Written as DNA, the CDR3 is TGTGCCAGCAGTTTAGGAAACCCCTACGAGCAGTACTTC.

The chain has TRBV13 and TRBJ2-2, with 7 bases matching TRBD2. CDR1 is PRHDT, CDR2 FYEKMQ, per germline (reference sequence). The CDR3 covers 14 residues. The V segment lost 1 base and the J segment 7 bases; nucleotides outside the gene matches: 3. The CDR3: CASSLASGIGELFF. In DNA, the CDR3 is TGTGCCAGCAGCTTAGCCAGCGGGATCGGGGAGCTGTTTTTT.

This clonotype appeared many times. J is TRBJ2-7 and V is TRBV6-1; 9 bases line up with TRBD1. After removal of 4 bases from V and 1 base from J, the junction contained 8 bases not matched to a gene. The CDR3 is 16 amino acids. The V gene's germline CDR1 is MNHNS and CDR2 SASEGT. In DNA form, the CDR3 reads TGTGCCAGCAGTGCGGCGGCCGGGACAGGGTCCTACGAGCAGTACTTC. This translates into CASSAAAGTGSYEQYF.

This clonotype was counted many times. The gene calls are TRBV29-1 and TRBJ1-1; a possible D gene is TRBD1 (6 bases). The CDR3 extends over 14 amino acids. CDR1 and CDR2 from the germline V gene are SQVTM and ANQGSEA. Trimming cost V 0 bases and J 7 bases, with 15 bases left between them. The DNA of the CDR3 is TGCAGCGTTGAAGATTGGACAGCGGAGAGTGAAGCTTTCTTT. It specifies CSVEDWTAESEAFF.

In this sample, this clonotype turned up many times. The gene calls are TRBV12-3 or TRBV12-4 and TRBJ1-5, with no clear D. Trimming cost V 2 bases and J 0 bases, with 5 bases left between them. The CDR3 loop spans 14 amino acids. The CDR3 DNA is TGTGCCAGCAGTTTAAGTTCTAGCAATCAGCCCCAGCATTTT. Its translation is CASSLSSSNQPQHF.

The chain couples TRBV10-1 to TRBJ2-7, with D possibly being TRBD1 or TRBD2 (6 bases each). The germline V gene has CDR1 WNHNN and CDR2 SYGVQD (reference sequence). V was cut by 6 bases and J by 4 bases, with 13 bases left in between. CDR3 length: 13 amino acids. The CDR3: CASSAGGQYEQYF. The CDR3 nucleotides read TGCGCCAGCAGCGCCGGGGGCCAATACGAGCAGTACTTC.

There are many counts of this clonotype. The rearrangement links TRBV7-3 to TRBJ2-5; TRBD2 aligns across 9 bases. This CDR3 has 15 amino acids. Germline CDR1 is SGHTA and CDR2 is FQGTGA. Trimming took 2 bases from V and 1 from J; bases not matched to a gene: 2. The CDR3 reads CASSLLAGAQETQYF. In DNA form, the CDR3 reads TGTGCCAGCAGCTTATTAGCGGGGGCCCAAGAGACCCAGTACTTC.

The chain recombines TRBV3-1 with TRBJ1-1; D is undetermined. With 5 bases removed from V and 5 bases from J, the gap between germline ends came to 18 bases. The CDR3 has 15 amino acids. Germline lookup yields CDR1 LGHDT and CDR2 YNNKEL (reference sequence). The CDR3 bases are TGTGCCAGCAGCACCTATGCCACGGTGGAGACTGAAGCTTTCTTT. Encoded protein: CASSTYATVETEAFF.

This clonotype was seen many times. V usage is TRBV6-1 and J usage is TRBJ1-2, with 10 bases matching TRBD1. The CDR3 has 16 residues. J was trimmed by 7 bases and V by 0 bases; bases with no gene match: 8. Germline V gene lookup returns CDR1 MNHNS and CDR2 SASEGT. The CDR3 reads CASSEAGTGAGGGYTF. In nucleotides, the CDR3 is TGTGCCAGCAGTGAAGCGGGGACAGGGGCTGGTGGTGGCTACACCTTC.

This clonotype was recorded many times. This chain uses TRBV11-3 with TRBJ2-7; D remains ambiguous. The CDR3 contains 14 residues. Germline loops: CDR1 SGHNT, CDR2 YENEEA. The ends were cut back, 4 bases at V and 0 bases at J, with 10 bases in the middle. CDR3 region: CASSSVDGSYEQYF. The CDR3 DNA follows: TGTGCCAGCAGCTCCGTAGACGGCTCCTACGAGCAGTACTTC.

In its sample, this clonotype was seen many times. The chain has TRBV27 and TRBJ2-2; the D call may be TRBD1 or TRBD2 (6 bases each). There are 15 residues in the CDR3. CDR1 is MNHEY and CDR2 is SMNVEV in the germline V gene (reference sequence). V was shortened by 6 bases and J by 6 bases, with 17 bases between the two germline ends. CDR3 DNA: TGTGCCAGCAGCCGCACTAGGGGGACTTCCGGGGAGCTGTTTTTT. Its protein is CASSRTRGTSGELFF.

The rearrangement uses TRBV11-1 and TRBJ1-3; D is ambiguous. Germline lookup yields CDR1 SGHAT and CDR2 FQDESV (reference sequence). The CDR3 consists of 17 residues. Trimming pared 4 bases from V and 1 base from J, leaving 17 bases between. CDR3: CASSYSVTVNSGNTIYF. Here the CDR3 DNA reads TGTGCCAGCAGCTATTCTGTTACAGTGAATTCTGGAAACACCATATATTTT. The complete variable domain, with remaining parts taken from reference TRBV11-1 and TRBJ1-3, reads EAEVAQSPRYKITEKSQAVAFWCDPISGHATLYWYRQILGQGPELLVQFQDESVVDDSQLPKDRFSAERLKGVDSTLKIQPAELGDSAMYLCASSYSVTVNSGNTIYFGEGSWLTVV.